This record concerns one T cell receptor (beta chain) sequence. The CDR3 covers 14 residues. CDR1 is MNHEY and CDR2 is SVGAGI in the germline V gene. Trimming took 2 bases from V and 5 from J; bases not matched to a gene: 5. This specimen comes from a study of T-cell reconstitution after alpha-beta-depleted transplantation in children. TCRbeta library construction was performed incorporating unique molecular identifiers. A single record per CDR3 protein comes from TCRdb applying MiXCR to the PCR reads. The sample has about 370,000 distinct CDR3 sequences, roughly 20% seen once. The sequencing used PBMCs from the stem cell graft donor, collected from the stem cell graft. The rearrangement joins TRBV6-5 to TRBJ1-1; 7 bases fit TRBD1. The receptor was isolated from a human donor who donated a stem cell graft to a child with acute myeloid leukemia. The CDR3 DNA reads TGTGCCAGCAGTTACAGGGGGCAGGGGACTGAAGCTTTCTTT. The encoded protein is CASSYRGQGTEAFF.